The 4 T cell receptor beta chains reported below all come from one sample, sequenced in a study of blood T cell repertoires in COVID-19. The assay was immunoSEQ multiplex PCR, and TCRdb's table has in-frame clones only and misses some. The table lists under 350,000 clones, approximately 89% of them singletons. The sample consisted of peripheral blood. These TCRs come from a woman aged 30 to 39 with COVID-19, enrolled during active disease.

CDR3 in amino acids: CASSRAGNTEAFF. The DNA for the CDR3 is TGTGCCAGTAGTCGGGCGGGGAACACTGAAGCTTTCTTT. The J gene is TRBJ1-1, the V gene TRBV19; D is unclear. From germline, CDR1 is LNHDA and CDR2 SQIVND (reference sequence). The CDR3 length is 13 residues. The V end was cut by 5 bases, the J end by 1 base, with 8 bases between.

The chain carries TRBV9 and TRBJ1-1; D may be TRBD1 (5 bases). The germline gives CDR1 SGDLS, CDR2 YYNGEE. The CDR3 covers 14 residues. V was pared by 4 bases and J by 4 bases, with 14 bases between. CDR3 region: CASSKGHPSTEAFF. CDR3 in DNA: TGTGCCAGCAGCAAAGGACACCCGAGCACTGAAGCTTTCTTT.

Worth noting for this clone: Other nucleotide sequences in the sample specify the same CDR3. The chain links TRBV2 to TRBJ1-1, with no clear D. Trimming stripped 7 bases from V and 0 bases from J, with 9 bases between. Germline assignment: CDR1 SNHLY and CDR2 FYNNEI. This CDR3 spans 13 amino acids. The CDR3 sequence: CASNPEMNTEAFF. Written as DNA, the CDR3 is TGTGCCAGCAACCCCGAGATGAACACTGAAGCTTTCTTT.

This chain connects TRBV15 to TRBJ1-1; D gene unclear. The V gene lost 3 bases and the J gene lost 0 bases, with 8 bases spanning the gap. Germline CDR1 LNHNV, CDR2 YYDKDF (reference sequence). The CDR3 totals 14 residues. The CDR3 nucleotides are TGTGCCACCAGCAGCCGGCAGGTGAACACTGAAGCTTTCTTT. It is translated as CATSSRQVNTEAFF.